This TCR beta chain was captured by sequencing in a study of graft-versus-host responses after intestinal transplantation. General study points: The study associated peak circulating GvH clone levels with early post-transplant HvG declines. Graft-donor T cell macrochimerism coincided with high graft-versus-host to host-versus-graft clonal ratios in allografts. In recipient marrow, GvH clones were found, and some appeared first in ileum or blood.

Turning to this clone: Its antigen is unknown.

TCRdb's copy holds only in-frame clones and misses some; the assay was immunoSEQ multiplex PCR. The sample lists tens of thousands of clones; more than 85% were seen once. The CDR3 has 17 amino acids. Germline CDR1 and CDR2: SGHDT and YYEEEE. With 0 bases clipped from V and 4 bases from J, the junction kept 9 bases outside the gene matches. This TCR came from a human donor who received an intestinal transplant. The sample consisted of unstimulated CD8+ T cells sorted from spleen or lymph node cells, taken before intestinal transplant. This chain uses TRBV5-6 with TRBJ2-1; the match to TRBD1 covers 8 bases. CDR3 residues: CASSLVRARQGYNEQFF. CDR3 in DNA: TGTGCCAGCAGCTTGGTCCGTGCGAGACAGGGGTACAATGAGCAGTTCTTC.